What follows is one T cell receptor (beta chain) and its context. Antigen: not known. CDR3 length equals 15 residues. CDR1 is SGHRS and CDR2 is YFSETQ in the germline V gene. Trimming shortened V by 0 bases and J by 1 base, and 9 bases separated the two germline ends. The data stem from a study of cytomegalovirus exposure and HLA in healthy donors. Study outcomes and limitations: Later analysis demonstrated an association between a missense DCLRE1C variant and TCR beta V- and J-gene trimming.

The PCR made use of 60 Vbeta and 13 Jbeta primers. Generated by immunoSEQ multiplex PCR, the TCRdb table keeps only in-frame clones and is missing some. Found here are some 51,000 clones, 65% to 80% of them singletons; the top ten hold roughly 36%. The clonotype comes from a middle-aged man in good health and CMV-seropositive. The V call is TRBV5-1, the J call TRBJ2-3; D is ambiguous. Sequenced input: PBMCs. CDR3 in amino acids: CASSLEPLGTDTQYF. The CDR3 DNA reads TGCGCCAGCAGCTTGGAGCCCCTCGGCACAGATACGCAGTATTTT.